The rows below give T cell receptor beta chains drawn from one sample of a study of shared clonotypes between healthy human individuals. Some clones are missing from TCRdb's copy, which holds only in-frame ones; the method was immunoSEQ multiplex PCR. The table records about 990,000 clones, about 84% of them present only once. The specimen was memory CD4+ T cells from PBMCs. All receptors come from a man aged 18 to 29 in good health. Some clones in this sample may be carry-over from other donors' samples. Each CDR3 is given with its conserved first and last residue. D genes are given only for firm matches. Expanded clones are given a class, and other clones once, few, many or no size at all.

J: TRBJ2-1
size: NA
D: NA
V: TRBV7-9
CDR3: CASSFAGGPSSRFF
DNA: TGTGCCAGCAGCTTCGCCGGGGGACCTAGCAGTCGGTTCTTC

J: TRBJ1-2
size: NA
D: NA
V: TRBV29-1
CDR3: CSVGVSTYGYTF
DNA: TGCAGCGTTGGTGTTTCGACCTATGGCTACACCTTC

J: TRBJ2-1
size: NA
D: TRBD2
V: TRBV9
CDR3: CASSVSGSSYNEQFF
DNA: TGTGCCAGCAGCGTTAGCGGGAGCTCCTACAATGAGCAGTTCTTC

J: TRBJ2-3
size: NA
D: TRBD2
V: TRBV7-8
CDR3: CASSPVAGGLASTDTQYF
DNA: TGTGCCAGCAGCCCGGTAGCGGGGGGACTTGCTAGCACAGATACGCAGTATTTT

J: TRBJ2-3
size: NA
D: NA
V: TRBV11-2
CDR3: CASTAAGRTTDTQYF
DNA: TGTGCCAGCACAGCGGCGGGGCGGACCACAGATACGCAGTATTTT

J: TRBJ1-2
size: once
D: TRBD1
V: TRBV7-9
CDR3: CASSIGGSNYGYTF
DNA: TGTGCCAGCAGCATAGGGGGCTCTAACTATGGCTACACCTTC

J: TRBJ2-1
size: NA
D: NA
V: TRBV9
CDR3: CASSVTGDRYNEQFF
DNA: TGTGCCAGCAGCGTCACCGGAGATCGCTACAATGAGCAGTTCTTC

J: TRBJ2-1
size: few
D: TRBD2
V: TRBV9
CDR3: CASSALWTSGSYNEQFF
DNA: TGTGCCAGCAGCGCCCTGTGGACTAGCGGGAGCTACAATGAGCAGTTCTTC

J: TRBJ2-3
size: NA
D: NA
V: TRBV18
CDR3: CASSVALKPDTQYF
DNA: TGTGCCAGCTCCGTGGCCCTCAAACCAGATACGCAGTATTTT

J: TRBJ2-7
size: once
D: TRBD1
V: TRBV28
CDR3: CASTRVGQGVGEQYF
DNA: TGTGCCAGCACCCGTGTGGGACAGGGGGTGGGTGAGCAGTACTTC

J: TRBJ2-1
size: NA
D: NA
V: TRBV5-4
CDR3: CASSLFSYNEQFF
DNA: TGTGCCAGCAGCTTGTTCTCGTACAATGAGCAGTTCTTC

J: TRBJ1-1
size: NA
D: TRBD1
V: TRBV5-1
CDR3: CASSSRTGDTEAFF
DNA: TGCGCCAGCAGCTCGCGGACAGGGGACACTGAAGCTTTCTTT

J: TRBJ1-5
size: NA
D: NA
V: TRBV28
CDR3: CASTLKRPGVGSNQPQHF
DNA: TGTGCCAGCACCCTCAAACGTCCGGGAGTTGGGAGCAATCAGCCCCAGCATTTT

J: TRBJ1-3
size: few
D: TRBD1
V: TRBV7-9
CDR3: CASRGTGYGNTIYF
DNA: TGTGCCAGCCGGGGGACAGGCTATGGAAACACCATATATTTT

J: TRBJ2-7
size: NA
D: NA
V: TRBV7-2
CDR3: CASSPAYEQYF
DNA: TGTGCCAGCAGCCCCGCGTACGAGCAGTACTTC

J: TRBJ2-5
size: once
D: NA
V: TRBV11-2
CDR3: CASSPYETQYF
DNA: TGTGCCAGCAGCCCCTATGAGACCCAGTACTTC

J: TRBJ2-2
size: NA
D: NA
V: TRBV7-3
CDR3: CASRALGTGELFF
DNA: TGTGCCAGCAGAGCACTAGGTACCGGGGAGCTGTTTTTT

J: TRBJ2-5
size: NA
D: TRBD2
V: TRBV5-4
CDR3: CASSLASSGRKRETQYF
DNA: TGTGCCAGCAGCTTGGCGAGTAGCGGGAGGAAGCGAGAGACCCAGTACTTC

J: TRBJ1-1
size: NA
D: NA
V: TRBV7-3
CDR3: CASSASGQNTEAFF
DNA: TGTGCCAGCAGCGCCAGCGGGCAGAACACTGAAGCTTTCTTT

J: TRBJ2-5
size: NA
D: NA
V: TRBV5-6
CDR3: CASSPGLGLQETQYF
DNA: TGTGCCAGCAGCCCTGGGCTCGGCCTCCAAGAGACCCAGTACTTC

J: TRBJ2-5
size: NA
D: TRBD2
V: TRBV5-1
CDR3: CASSLVGASGFQETQYF
DNA: TGCGCCAGCAGCTTGGTAGGAGCTAGCGGGTTTCAAGAGACCCAGTACTTC

J: TRBJ2-1
size: many
D: TRBD1
V: TRBV27
CDR3: CAAATRTGVHEQFF
DNA: TGTGCCGCAGCGACCCGAACAGGGGTCCATGAGCAGTTCTTC

J: TRBJ1-4
size: NA
D: NA
V: TRBV30
CDR3: CALVDSRNEKLFF
DNA: TGTGCCTTAGTCGACAGCCGGAATGAAAAACTGTTTTTT

J: TRBJ1-1
size: NA
D: TRBD1
V: TRBV10-3
CDR3: CAISGDSEAFF
DNA: TGTGCCATCAGTGGGGACAGTGAAGCTTTCTTT

J: TRBJ1-5
size: NA
D: NA
V: TRBV2
CDR3: CASSADQNIFQPQHF
DNA: TGTGCCAGCAGTGCGGACCAAAATATATTCCAGCCCCAGCATTTT

J: TRBJ1-2
size: NA
D: NA
V: TRBV5-1
CDR3: CASSLEANYGYTF
DNA: TGCGCCAGCAGCTTGGAAGCGAACTATGGCTACACCTTC

J: TRBJ1-2
size: NA
D: NA
V: TRBV28
CDR3: CASSLGTPGGYTF
DNA: TGTGCCAGCAGTTTAGGGACTCCTGGAGGCTACACCTTC

J: TRBJ2-7
size: NA
D: NA
V: TRBV9
CDR3: CASSVGPTSYEQYF
DNA: TGTGCCAGCAGCGTAGGTCCAACCTCCTACGAGCAGTACTTC

J: TRBJ2-7
size: NA
D: TRBD2
V: TRBV5-1
CDR3: CASSPDLAAHYEQYF
DNA: TGCGCCAGCAGCCCGGATCTAGCGGCACACTACGAGCAGTACTTC

J: TRBJ2-5
size: NA
D: TRBD2
V: TRBV30
CDR3: CAWRAGVEETRYF
DNA: TGTGCCTGGCGGGCGGGAGTGGAGGAGACCCGGTACTTC

J: TRBJ2-3
size: NA
D: NA
V: TRBV7-3
CDR3: CASSLRGSDTQYF
DNA: TGTGCCAGCAGCTTAAGAGGGTCCGATACGCAGTATTTT